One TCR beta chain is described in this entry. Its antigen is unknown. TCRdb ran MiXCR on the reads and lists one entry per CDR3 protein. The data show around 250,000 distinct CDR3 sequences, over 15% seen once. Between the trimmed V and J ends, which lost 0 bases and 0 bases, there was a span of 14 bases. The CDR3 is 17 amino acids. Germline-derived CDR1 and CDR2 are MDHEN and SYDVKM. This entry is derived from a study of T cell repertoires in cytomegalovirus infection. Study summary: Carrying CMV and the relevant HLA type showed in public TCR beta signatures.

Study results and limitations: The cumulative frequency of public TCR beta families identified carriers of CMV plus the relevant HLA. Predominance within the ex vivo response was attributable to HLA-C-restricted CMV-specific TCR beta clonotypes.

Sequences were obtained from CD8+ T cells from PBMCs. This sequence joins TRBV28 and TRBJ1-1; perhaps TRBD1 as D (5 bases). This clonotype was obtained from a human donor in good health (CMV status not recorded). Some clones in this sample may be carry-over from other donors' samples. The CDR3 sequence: CASSLWTDEGMNTEAFF. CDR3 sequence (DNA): TGTGCCAGCAGTTTATGGACGGATGAGGGGATGAACACTGAAGCTTTCTTT.